These T cell receptor beta chains were read from a single sample in a study of T-cell reconstitution after alpha-beta-depleted transplantation in children. From the PCR reads, TCRdb called clonotypes with MiXCR, one entry per CDR3 protein. Of about 980,000 distinct CDR3 sequences listed, roughly 29% are singletons. The sample in question was PBMCs, mostly from graft donor cells, obtained 360 days after TCRalphabeta/CD19-depleted stem cell transplant. Source of these receptors: a boy less than two years old who had a stem cell transplant for SCID, so the T cells may come from the graft donor. The CDR3 runs from the conserved cysteine through the conserved F or W. A D gene is named only where the DNA matches it firmly. Not all rows give a size; the values are once, few, many and, for expanded clones, a class.

J | D | V | size | DNA | CDR3
TRBJ1-5 | TRBD1 | TRBV19 | NA | TGTGCCAGTAGTAGAGGGACAGGGAGACAGCCCCAGCATTTT | CASSRGTGRQPQHF
TRBJ2-5 | NA | TRBV5-6 | NA | TGTGCCAGCAGCGGGACGGGGGTGCGAGAGACCCAGTACTTC | CASSGTGVRETQYF
TRBJ2-3 | TRBD2 | TRBV20-1 | NA | TGCAGTGCTAAAAGCGGGGGCCGCACAGATACGCAGTATTTT | CSAKSGGRTDTQYF
TRBJ1-1 | TRBD1 | TRBV10-3 | NA | TGTGCCATCAGGAATGGACAGGGTGACACTGAAGCTTTCTTT | CAIRNGQGDTEAFF
TRBJ1-1 | NA | TRBV4-3 | few | TGCGCCAGCAGCCAAGGCGACAGCATGAACACTGAAGCTTTCTTT | CASSQGDSMNTEAFF
TRBJ1-2 | NA | TRBV6-5 | NA | TGTGCCAGCAGCCCCGGCCCCTACTATGGCTACACCTTC | CASSPGPYYGYTF
TRBJ2-1 | NA | TRBV29-1 | many | TGCAGCGTTGAAGTTCGGGGGGCTCCCTACAATGAGCAGTTCTTC | CSVEVRGAPYNEQFF
TRBJ2-3 | NA | TRBV18 | NA | TGTGCCAGCTCACCACGTAGGAAGGCCAACGATACGCAGTATTTT | CASSPRRKANDTQYF
TRBJ2-5 | TRBD2 | TRBV29-1 | few | TGCAGCGCGACTAGCACAATCCAAGAGACCCAGTACTTC | CSATSTIQETQYF
TRBJ2-7 | NA | TRBV2 | NA | TGTGCCAGCAGTGAAGTGTCTCTACGGGGGCAGTACTTC | CASSEVSLRGQYF
TRBJ1-6 | NA | TRBV6-2/TRBV6-3 | many | TGTGCCAGCAGTTACGGGTTTTCACCCCTCCACTTT | CASSYGFSPLHF
TRBJ1-1 | NA | TRBV20-1 | few | TGCAGTGCTAGAGAAGGGGTCACTGAAGCTTTCTTT | CSAREGVTEAFF
TRBJ2-2 | NA | TRBV7-8 | few | TGTGCCAGCAGCTTCGGTCTTGTAGATTCTCCCCCCGGGGAGCTGTTTTTT | CASSFGLVDSPPGELFF
TRBJ1-1 | NA | TRBV6-1 | NA | TGTGCCAGCAGTATTCAACCGCGGGGCACTGAAGCTTTCTTT | CASSIQPRGTEAFF
TRBJ2-4 | NA | TRBV3-1 | NA | TGTGCCAGCAGCCAGCTAAGCGGGGCCAAAAACATTCAGTACTTC | CASSQLSGAKNIQYF
TRBJ1-1 | NA | TRBV27 | NA | TGTGCCAGCAGTCCCCGATCTTTTGCTGAAGCTTTCTTT | CASSPRSFAEAFF
TRBJ2-7 | NA | TRBV6-2/TRBV6-3 | NA | TGTGCCAGCAGTCCTAGGCGGGACAGCTCCTACGAGCAGTACTTC | CASSPRRDSSYEQYF
TRBJ1-4 | NA | TRBV5-6 | few | TGTGCCAGCAGCTTTTCTGGATATAATGAAAAACTGTTTTTT | CASSFSGYNEKLFF
TRBJ2-2 | NA | TRBV7-9 | NA | TGTGCCAGCAGCCCCCTAACAGGGATAATCTCCGGGGAGCTGTTTTTT | CASSPLTGIISGELFF
TRBJ2-7 | TRBD1 | TRBV12-3/TRBV12-4 | few | TGTGCCAGCAGTTTACAGGGACAGTTTTACGAGCAGTACTTC | CASSLQGQFYEQYF
TRBJ2-7 | NA | TRBV27 | NA | TGTGCCAGCGGCTTTCAACTACAGGGGTCGGGGGCCTACGAGCAGTACTTC | CASGFQLQGSGAYEQYF
TRBJ1-2 | TRBD1 | TRBV6-1 | few | TGTGCCAGCAGCCCCCTGGACAGGGGCCTTAGCTACACCTTC | CASSPLDRGLSYTF
TRBJ2-3 | NA | TRBV7-2 | NA | TGTGCCAGCAGCTTAGTAGTGAGCCTTACAGATACGCAGTATTTT | CASSLVVSLTDTQYF
TRBJ1-1 | NA | TRBV6-4 | NA | TGTGCCAGCAGTGAGTGGGTTTGCGCTTTCTTT | CASSEWVCAFF
TRBJ2-3 | NA | TRBV5-1 | few | TGCGCCAGCAGCCCAGGACTCGGGCGCACAGATACGCAGTATTTT | CASSPGLGRTDTQYF
TRBJ2-7 | NA | TRBV5-1 | NA | TGCGCCAACAGACTATCAGAGGGGAATGCCTACGAGCAGTACTTC | CANRLSEGNAYEQYF
TRBJ2-1 | TRBD2 | TRBV15 | few | TGTGCCACCAGCAGTGGACTAGCGGGGACGGGGCAGTTCTTC | CATSSGLAGTGQFF
TRBJ1-6 | NA | TRBV27 | NA | TGTGCCAGCAGTTTATCGAATGGGAGAAGCTCCTATAATTCACCCCTCCACTTT | CASSLSNGRSSYNSPLHF
TRBJ1-1 | NA | TRBV6-5 | few | TGTGCCAGCAGTTACTCGAACAATCCGGGGCTGAACACTGAAGCTTTCTTT | CASSYSNNPGLNTEAFF
TRBJ1-5 | NA | TRBV12-3/TRBV12-4 | NA | TGTGCCAGCAGTTTTGACCAGGGGCGAGGACAGCCCCAGCATTTT | CASSFDQGRGQPQHF
TRBJ2-2 | TRBD2 | TRBV3-1 | NA | TGTGCCAGCGTTAGATCCGGGACTAGCGTCACCGGGGAGCTGTTTTTT | CASVRSGTSVTGELFF
TRBJ2-7 | NA | TRBV7-9 | NA | TGTGCCAGCAGCTTAGATGGTAGGGACTACGAGCAGTACTTC | CASSLDGRDYEQYF
TRBJ1-3 | NA | TRBV7-9 | NA | TGTGCCAGCAGCACCACCCCCCCGGGGGCGCGAGGAAACACCATATATTTT | CASSTTPPGARGNTIYF